These 3 T cell receptor beta chains originate from one sample sequenced in a study of T cells after yellow fever vaccination. MiXCR was run by TCRdb on the 5' RACE reads, yielding one entry per CDR3 protein. The sample contains a few hundred thousand distinct CDR3 sequences, over 3% of which appear only once. The material sequenced was PBMCs, taken 15 days after the yellow fever booster vaccination. The receptors were sampled from a man in his late teens or twenties who received the YFV17D yellow fever vaccine.

The table lists this clonotype with many counts. The J gene is TRBJ1-3, the V gene TRBV7-2; no firm D call. The CDR3 is made up of 15 amino acids. The V end was cut by 4 bases, the J end by 0 bases, with 10 bases between. Looked up from germline, CDR1 is SGHTA and CDR2 is FQGNSA. For the CDR3, the DNA is TGTGCCAGCAGCTCGGACGGATTCTCTGGAAACACCATATATTTT. Amino acid sequence: CASSSDGFSGNTIYF.

This clonotype has at least ten counts. This chain links TRBV18 with TRBJ2-5; a weak D match, TRBD1 (5 bases). V was pared by 3 bases and J by 4 bases, with 15 bases between. Germline V lookup: CDR1 KGHSH, CDR2 LQKENI. The CDR3 covers 15 residues. CDR3 bases: TGTGCCAGCTCACCGATCGGTCTAAGGGGAGAGACCCAGTACTTC. This sequence encodes CASSPIGLRGETQYF.

The sample holds many counts of this clonotype. The chain couples TRBV12-3 or TRBV12-4 to TRBJ2-1, with no clear D. The ends were cut back, 4 bases at V and 6 bases at J, with 13 bases in the middle. The CDR3 length is 14 residues. The chain's CDR3 is CASSYGPTFNEQFF. DNA for the CDR3: TGTGCCAGCAGTTATGGACCCACCTTCAATGAGCAGTTCTTC.